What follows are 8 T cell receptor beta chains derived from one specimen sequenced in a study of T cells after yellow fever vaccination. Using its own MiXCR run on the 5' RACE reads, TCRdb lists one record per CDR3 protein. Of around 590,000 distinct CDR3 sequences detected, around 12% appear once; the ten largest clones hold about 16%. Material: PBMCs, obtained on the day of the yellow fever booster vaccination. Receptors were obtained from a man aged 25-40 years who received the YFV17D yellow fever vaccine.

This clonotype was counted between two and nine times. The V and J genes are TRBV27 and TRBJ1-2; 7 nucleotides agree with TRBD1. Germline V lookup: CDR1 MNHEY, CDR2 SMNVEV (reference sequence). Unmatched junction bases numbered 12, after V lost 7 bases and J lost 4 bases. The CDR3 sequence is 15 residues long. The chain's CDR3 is CASTAGGIHSYGYTF. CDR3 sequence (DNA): TGTGCCAGCACGGCAGGGGGTATCCATTCCTATGGCTACACCTTC.

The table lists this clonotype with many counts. CDR3 DNA sequence: TGTGCCAGCAGCCAAGTCCTGGGACAGGGTTATGAGGGAGTTGAAGATACGCAGTATTTT. Protein product: CASSQVLGQGYEGVEDTQYF. The chain couples TRBV3-1 to TRBJ2-3, with TRBD1 identical over 9 bases. The CDR3 consists of 20 residues. Losses at the gene ends were 1 base for V and 5 bases for J; bases not matched to a gene: 19. Germline V CDR1 and CDR2: LGHDT, YNNKEL (reference sequence).

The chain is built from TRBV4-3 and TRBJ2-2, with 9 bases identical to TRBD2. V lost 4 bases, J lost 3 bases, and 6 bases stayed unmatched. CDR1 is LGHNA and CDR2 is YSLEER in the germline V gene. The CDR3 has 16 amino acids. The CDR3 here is CASSLFAGGDTGELFF. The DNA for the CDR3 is TGCGCCAGCAGCCTATTTGCGGGAGGGGACACCGGGGAGCTGTTTTTT.

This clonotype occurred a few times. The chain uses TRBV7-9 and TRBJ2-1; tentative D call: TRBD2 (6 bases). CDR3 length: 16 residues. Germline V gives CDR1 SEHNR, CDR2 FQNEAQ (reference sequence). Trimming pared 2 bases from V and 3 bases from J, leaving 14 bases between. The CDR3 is CASSLMGGTLYNEQFF. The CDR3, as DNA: TGTGCCAGCAGCTTAATGGGCGGGACCCTCTACAATGAGCAGTTCTTC.

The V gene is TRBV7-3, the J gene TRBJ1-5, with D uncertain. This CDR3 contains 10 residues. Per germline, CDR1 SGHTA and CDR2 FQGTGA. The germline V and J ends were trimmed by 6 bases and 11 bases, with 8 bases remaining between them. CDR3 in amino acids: CASRGPAQHF. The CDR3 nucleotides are TGTGCCAGCAGGGGTCCGGCCCAGCATTTT.

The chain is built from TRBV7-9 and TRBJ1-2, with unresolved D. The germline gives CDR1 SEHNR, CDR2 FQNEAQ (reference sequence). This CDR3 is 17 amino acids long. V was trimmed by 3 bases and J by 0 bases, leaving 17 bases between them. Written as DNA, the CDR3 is TGTGCCAGCAGCTTCGCCGTCGGTACTAAGCCTAACTATGGCTACACCTTC. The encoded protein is CASSFAVGTKPNYGYTF.

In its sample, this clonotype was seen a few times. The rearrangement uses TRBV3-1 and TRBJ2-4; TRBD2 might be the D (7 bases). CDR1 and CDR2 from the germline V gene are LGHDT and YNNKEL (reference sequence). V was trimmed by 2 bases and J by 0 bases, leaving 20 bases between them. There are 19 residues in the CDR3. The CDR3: CASSQRGASGYLAKNIQYF. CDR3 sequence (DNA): TGTGCCAGCAGCCAACGGGGGGCTAGCGGATACCTAGCCAAAAACATTCAGTACTTC.

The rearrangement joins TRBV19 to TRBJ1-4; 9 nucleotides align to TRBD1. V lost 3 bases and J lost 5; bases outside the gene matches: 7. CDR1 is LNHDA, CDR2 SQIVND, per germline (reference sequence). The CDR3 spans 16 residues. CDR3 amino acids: CASSISGGTGNEKLFF. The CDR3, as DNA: TGTGCCAGTAGTATTAGTGGAGGGACAGGGAATGAAAAACTGTTTTTT.